Sequencing of this TCR beta chain was carried out in a study of blood T cell repertoires in COVID-19. This table comes from immunoSEQ multiplex PCR, and its TCRdb copy is limited to in-frame clones, with some not included. The sample contains approximately 150,000 clones, 80% to 90% of which appear only once. In germline, CDR1 is SGHDT, CDR2 YYEEEE. The CDR3 extends over 17 amino acids. The ends were cut back, 0 bases at V and 1 base at J, with 14 bases in the middle. This clone turned up a few times. This sequence originates from a man aged 45 to 65 who had recovered from COVID-19. This chain connects TRBV5-6 to TRBJ1-3; D perhaps matches TRBD1 (5 bases). The material sequenced was peripheral blood. CDR3 coding DNA: TGTGCCAGCAGCTTGGCCGGGGGACCTCTATCTGGAAACACCATATATTTT. It yields the protein CASSLAGGPLSGNTIYF. Full variable domain (remainder filled in from reference TRBV5-6 and TRBJ1-3): DAGVTQSPTHLIKTRGQQVTLRCSPKSGHDTVSWYQQALGQGPQFIFQYYEEEERQRGNFPDRFSGHQFPNYSSELNVNALLLGDSALYLCASSLAGGPLSGNTIYFGEGSWLTVV.